Listed here is a single T cell receptor beta chain. Its antigen is undetermined. TCRdb reanalysed the RT-PCR reads using MiXCR and keeps one entry per CDR3 protein. The sample yields about 19,000 distinct CDR3 sequences, around 70% seen once. The record originates from a study of yellow fever vaccine responses in identical twins. The study's findings and limits: Twin vaccine T cell responses reportedly seemed partly convergent, partly personalized.

Germline V gives CDR1 MDHEN, CDR2 SYDVKM. Trimming at V came to 5 bases and at J to 4 bases, leaving 13 bases not matched to a gene. This CDR3 is built from 17 residues. The input for sequencing was T cells from blood (PBMCs), unsorted or a sorted subset (not recorded which), taken before or after yellow fever vaccination (not recorded which). This sequence originates from a woman aged 18-29 years who received the yellow fever vaccine. V usage is TRBV28 and J usage is TRBJ2-1; 8 positions match TRBD1. The CDR3 is CASSLFRSGQAYNEQFF. CDR3 DNA: TGTGCCAGCAGTCTATTTAGATCGGGACAGGCGTACAATGAGCAGTTCTTC.